This T cell receptor beta chain was obtained from a study of cytomegalovirus exposure and HLA in healthy donors. Study-wide background: Among the 350 to 500 donors who were genotyped, about 84% fell in the genetic ancestry cluster that is associated with self-reported Caucasian donors. Study observations and caveats: The productive fraction for most TCR beta V segments was about 87% or about 30% in an earlier analysis.

Healthy people donating bone marrow made up the donors. It was with 60 Vbeta and 13 Jbeta primers that the PCR ran. The protocol was immunoSEQ multiplex PCR, while the TCRdb copy is restricted to in-frame clones and leaves out a portion. This table has some 200,000 clones, 79% appearing once. About this clone itself: As yet, its antigen is unknown.

The junction had 11 bases not matched to a gene; V was cut back by 3 bases and J by 10 bases. Germline V gene data show CDR1 as KGHSH and CDR2 as LQKENI. This CDR3 is 15 amino acids long. Specimen: PBMCs. This clonotype was obtained from a girl between 5 and 17 years old in good health and CMV-seropositive. The V call is TRBV18, the J call TRBJ2-1, with TRBD1 identical over 8 bases. DNA of the CDR3: TGTGCCAGCTCACCTGGGGCGCAGGGGGCTTACGAGCAGTTCTTC. It codes for CASSPGAQGAYEQFF.